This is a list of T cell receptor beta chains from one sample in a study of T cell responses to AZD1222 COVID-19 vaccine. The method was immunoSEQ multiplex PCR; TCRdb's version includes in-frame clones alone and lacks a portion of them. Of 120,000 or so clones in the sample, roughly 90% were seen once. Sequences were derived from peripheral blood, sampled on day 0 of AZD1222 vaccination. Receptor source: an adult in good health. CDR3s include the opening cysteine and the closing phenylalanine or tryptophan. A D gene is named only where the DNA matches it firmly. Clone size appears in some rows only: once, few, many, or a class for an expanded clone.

CAWSVQDSEQFF	-	-	TRBV30	TRBJ2-1
CASSAGGPYYEQYF	-	-	TRBV2	TRBJ2-7
CASSQGIGNTIYF	once	-	TRBV18	TRBJ1-3
CASSQEGGGADYGYTF	few	-	TRBV4-1	TRBJ1-2
CASSRELDRNSYEQYF	-	TRBD1	TRBV4-1	TRBJ2-7
CASSSYGYTF	-	-	TRBV6-5	TRBJ1-2
CASRERGGPKTEAFF	-	-	TRBV6-5	TRBJ1-1
CASGSDLLAGGIDEQFF	-	TRBD2	TRBV12-5	TRBJ2-1
CASSYTMRMGGNQPQHF	-	-	TRBV6-2/TRBV6-3	TRBJ1-5
CASSLTTGTPWEQYF	-	-	TRBV6-5	TRBJ2-7
CASSVQGLMLLYEQYF	-	-	TRBV2	TRBJ2-7
CSVEVGGTDTQYF	-	-	TRBV29-1	TRBJ2-3
CASLASGGGRDTQYF	-	TRBD2	TRBV19	TRBJ2-3
CARSLARQGTTTEAFF	-	TRBD1	TRBV5-3	TRBJ1-1
CASTQGQNNEQFF	many	-	TRBV12-3/TRBV12-4	TRBJ2-1
CASSDGSQYNSPLHF	once	-	TRBV2	TRBJ1-6
CASSFKGGNSDTQYF	-	-	TRBV7-2	TRBJ2-3
CASRITGTGDQPQHF	-	TRBD1	TRBV2	TRBJ1-5
CASSLFQDRAFRGYTF	-	TRBD1	TRBV11-3	TRBJ1-2
CATSADRGSYNEQFF	-	TRBD1	TRBV15	TRBJ2-1
CASSRGGRGTDTQYF	-	-	TRBV28	TRBJ2-3
CASRGGRGGSNIADTQYF	-	-	TRBV11-3	TRBJ2-3
CASSYSGGTGGYEQYF	once	TRBD1	TRBV6-5	TRBJ2-7
CASSQVGGDNEKLFF	-	-	TRBV3-1/TRBV3-2	TRBJ1-4
CASSAALAGGSYEQYF	-	TRBD2	TRBV10-1	TRBJ2-7
CASSPSDRGDTEAFF	once	TRBD1	TRBV7-9	TRBJ1-1
CASSATPYQETQYF	-	-	TRBV6-5	TRBJ2-5
CASSGGGHTDTQYF	-	-	TRBV25-1	TRBJ2-3
CASSPSVGLAGPNEQFF	once	TRBD2	TRBV18	TRBJ2-1
CASSLGGGPETQYF	-	TRBD2	TRBV4-1	TRBJ2-5
CASSRHREEGYEQYF	-	-	TRBV4-1	TRBJ2-7
CASSWGPDSYNSPLHF	once	-	TRBV5-1	TRBJ1-6
CASSLMGQGAKSTDTQYF	-	TRBD1	TRBV11-3	TRBJ2-3
CAISRPSASYEQYF	-	-	TRBV10-3	TRBJ2-7
CASSIDLRGASETQYF	-	-	TRBV11-2	TRBJ2-5
CASSPYHTGDTQYF	-	-	TRBV7-2	TRBJ2-3
CASSEQAITTQYF	-	-	TRBV10-2	TRBJ2-5
CASSLATAYEQYF	-	-	TRBV5-4	TRBJ2-7
CASSRTDPRGGEQYF	-	-	TRBV6-5	TRBJ2-7
CASSWALAGGLETQYF	-	TRBD2	TRBV5-1	TRBJ2-5
CSVATSSYNEQFF	-	-	TRBV29-1	TRBJ2-1
CASSSPLGGELFF	once	-	TRBV5-4	TRBJ2-2
CAIRSDRDYNTEAFF	-	TRBD1	TRBV10-3	TRBJ1-1
CASSEGVGYGYTF	-	-	TRBV2	TRBJ1-2
CASSVWGGGEQFF	once	-	TRBV21-1	TRBJ2-1